The 11 T cell receptor beta chains listed next were all sequenced from one sample in a study of Ad26.COV2.S vaccination and SARS-CoV-2 variants. Only in-frame clones appear in the TCRdb table, and some are missing; sequencing was by immunoSEQ multiplex PCR. The repertoire holds just over 350,000 clones, with approximately 90% as singletons. The source material was peripheral blood, sampled after recovery from COVID-19. The receptor set was obtained from a human donor who had recovered from COVID-19.

The chain couples TRBV25-1 to TRBJ1-1; TRBD1 aligns across 8 bases. With 5 bases clipped from V and 5 bases from J, the junction kept 4 bases outside the gene matches. CDR1 and CDR2 from the germline V gene are MGHDK and SYGVNS. The CDR3 is 13 amino acids. CDR3: CASSSGGGTEAFF. The CDR3 coding sequence is TGTGCCAGCAGTTCAGGGGGCGGGACTGAAGCTTTCTTT.

The chain uses TRBV3-1 (or the pseudogene TRBV3-2) and TRBJ1-1, with D unclear. CDR1 LGHDT and CDR2 YNNKEL come from the germline V gene (reference sequence). CDR3 size: 13 residues. The V end was cut by 3 bases, the J end by 0 bases, with 5 bases between. CDR3 DNA: TGTGCCAGCAGCCAGAGGATGAACACTGAAGCTTTCTTT. Its translation: CASSQRMNTEAFF.

The chain combines TRBV2 with TRBJ2-5, with TRBD1 as a possible D gene (7 bases). Trimming shortened V by 4 bases and J by 5 bases, and 17 bases separated the two germline ends. Per the germline V gene, CDR1 is SNHLY and CDR2 is FYNNEI. This CDR3 is 15 amino acids long. As DNA, the CDR3 is TGTGCCAGCAGTGGACGGCAGGGGGGTGCGGAGACCCAGTACTTC. It codes for CASSGRQGGAETQYF.

Here the CDR3 DNA reads TGTGCCAGCAGCGCGGGGGGACCGCCATACGAGCAGTACTTC. Its protein is CASSAGGPPYEQYF. The chain carries TRBV6-5 and TRBJ2-7; TRBD2 agrees at 8 bases. V was pared by 6 bases and J by 4 bases, with 8 bases of the junction left unmatched. This CDR3 spans 14 amino acids. Germline CDR1 and CDR2: MNHEY and SVGAGI.

The CDR3 loop is CASSPRTGTGELFF. As DNA, the CDR3 is TGCGCCAGCAGTCCACGGACGGGCACCGGGGAGCTGTTTTTT. V is TRBV10-1 and J is TRBJ2-2; D remains ambiguous. The CDR3 contains 14 residues. The V gene lost 5 bases and the J gene lost 4 bases, with 11 bases spanning the gap. In germline, CDR1 is WNHNN, CDR2 SYGVQD (reference sequence).

The chain has TRBV19 and TRBJ2-5; TRBD2 agrees at 9 bases. The CDR3 contains 16 residues. CDR1 and CDR2 (germline): LNHDA, SQIVND (reference sequence). After removal of 1 base from V and 1 base from J, the junction contained 4 bases not matched to a gene. CDR3 DNA sequence: TGTGCCAGTAGTATAGCAGTAGCGGGGGTCCAAGAGACCCAGTACTTC. Encoded protein: CASSIAVAGVQETQYF.

The V call is TRBV9, the J call TRBJ1-3, with TRBD1 matching over 8 bases. V lost 0 bases, J lost 5 bases, and 4 bases stayed unmatched. CDR1 and CDR2 from the germline V gene are SGDLS and YYNGEE. This CDR3 comprises 15 residues. Here the CDR3 DNA reads TGTGCCAGCAGCGTAGGGACAGGGTGGCGAAACACCATATATTTT. Protein: CASSVGTGWRNTIYF.

The chain recombines TRBV10-2 with TRBJ1-4; D gene ambiguous. Germline CDR1 is WSHSY and CDR2 is SAAADI. Trimming cost V 2 bases and J 0 bases, with 16 bases left between them. The CDR3 has 18 residues. The CDR3 region is CASSEGWQILTTNEKLFF. DNA for the CDR3: TGCGCCAGCAGTGAGGGTTGGCAGATCCTTACAACTAATGAAAAACTGTTTTTT.

A note on this clone: The identical CDR3 is also encoded by other nucleotide sequences in the sample. The chain is built from TRBV2 and TRBJ1-1; maybe TRBD1 (6 bases). The V and J ends lost 6 bases and 1 base respectively, with 9 bases between them. Germline CDR1 SNHLY, CDR2 FYNNEI. The CDR3 contains 13 residues. CDR3 sequence reads: CASSLDRNTEAFF. CDR3 sequence (DNA): TGTGCCAGCAGCTTGGACAGGAACACTGAAGCTTTCTTT.

The CDR3 protein is CASRRAGGLGQETQYF. The CDR3 DNA is TGTGCCAGCAGGAGAGCGGGGGGGCTAGGGCAAGAGACCCAGTACTTC. The rearrangement joins TRBV2 to TRBJ2-5; 10 bases fit TRBD2. CDR1 is SNHLY and CDR2 is FYNNEI in the germline V gene. The CDR3 runs to 16 residues. V gave up 6 bases and J gave up 2 bases; unmatched junction bases: 9.

The chain recombines TRBV7-2 with TRBJ2-2, with D perhaps TRBD2 (6 bases). Trimming pared 5 bases from V and 1 base from J, leaving 11 bases between. The CDR3 has 15 residues. Germline CDR1 and CDR2: SGHTA and FQGNSA. The CDR3, as DNA: TGTGCCAGCAGCCCGGCGGGGTTGAACACCGGGGAGCTGTTTTTT. Its protein product is CASSPAGLNTGELFF.